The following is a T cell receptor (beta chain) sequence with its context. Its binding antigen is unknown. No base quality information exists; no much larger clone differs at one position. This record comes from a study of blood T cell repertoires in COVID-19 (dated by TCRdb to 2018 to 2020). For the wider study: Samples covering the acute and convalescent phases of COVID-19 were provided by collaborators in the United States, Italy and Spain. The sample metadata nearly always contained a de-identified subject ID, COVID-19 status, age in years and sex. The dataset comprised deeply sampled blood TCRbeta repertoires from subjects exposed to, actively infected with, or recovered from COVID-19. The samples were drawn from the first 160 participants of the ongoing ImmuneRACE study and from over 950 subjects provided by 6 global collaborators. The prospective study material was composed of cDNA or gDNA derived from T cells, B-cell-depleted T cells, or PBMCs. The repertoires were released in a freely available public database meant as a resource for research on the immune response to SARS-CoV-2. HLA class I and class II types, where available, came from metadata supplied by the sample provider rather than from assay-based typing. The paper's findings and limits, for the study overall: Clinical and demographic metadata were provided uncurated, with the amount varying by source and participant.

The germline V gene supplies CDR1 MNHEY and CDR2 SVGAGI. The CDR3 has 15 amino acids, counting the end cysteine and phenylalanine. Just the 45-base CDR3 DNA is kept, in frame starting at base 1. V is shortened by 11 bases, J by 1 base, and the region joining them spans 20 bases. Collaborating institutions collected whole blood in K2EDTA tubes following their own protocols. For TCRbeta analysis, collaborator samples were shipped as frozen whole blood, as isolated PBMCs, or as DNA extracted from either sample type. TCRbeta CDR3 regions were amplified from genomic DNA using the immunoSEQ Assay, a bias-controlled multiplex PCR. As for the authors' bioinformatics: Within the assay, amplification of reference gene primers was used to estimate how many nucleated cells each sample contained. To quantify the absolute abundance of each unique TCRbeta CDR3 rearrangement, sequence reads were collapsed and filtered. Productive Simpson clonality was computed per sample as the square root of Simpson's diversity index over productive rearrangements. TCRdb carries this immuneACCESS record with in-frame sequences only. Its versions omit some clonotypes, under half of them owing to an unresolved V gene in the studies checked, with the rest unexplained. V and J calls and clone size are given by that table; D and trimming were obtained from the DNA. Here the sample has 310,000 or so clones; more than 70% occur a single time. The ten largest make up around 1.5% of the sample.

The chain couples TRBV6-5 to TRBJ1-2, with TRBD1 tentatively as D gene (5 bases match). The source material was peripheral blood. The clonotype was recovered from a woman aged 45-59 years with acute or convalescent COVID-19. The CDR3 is CAARPGRDNNYGYTF. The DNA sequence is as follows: TGTGCCGCCCGACCGGGCAGGGATAATAACTATGGCTACACCTTC.